This entry lists 10 T cell receptor beta chains sequenced from one sample in a study of shared clonotypes between healthy human individuals. The table came from immunoSEQ multiplex PCR; TCRdb's copy has only in-frame clones and leaves some out. The sample records some 1 million clones, about 77% being singletons. The sequenced sample was memory CD4+ T cells sorted from blood. This sample's subset: CD45RA-negative fraction. The source of these receptors is a man aged 18 to 30 in good health.

This clone has just one count. The V call is TRBV2, the J call TRBJ2-4; unclear D gene. Germline assignment: CDR1 SNHLY and CDR2 FYNNEI. The CDR3 sequence is 14 residues long. V gave up 6 bases and J gave up 7 bases, with 16 bases separating them. Here the CDR3 reads CASRPSPLTNIQYF. In nucleotides, the CDR3 is TGTGCCAGCAGACCTTCTCCCCTCACCAACATTCAGTACTTC.

This chain connects TRBV10-3 to TRBJ1-1, with D hard to call. This CDR3 comprises 14 residues. The ends were cut back, 4 bases at V and 1 base at J, with 10 bases in the middle. Germline V gene sequence: CDR1 ENHRY, CDR2 SYGVKD. The CDR3: CAISASERNTEAFF. The CDR3 nucleotides read TGTGCCATCAGTGCAAGTGAGAGGAACACTGAAGCTTTCTTT.

Only a few counts were recorded for this clone. V gene TRBV15 combines with J gene TRBJ1-4; D ambiguous. The CDR3 covers 12 residues. V was trimmed by 2 bases and J by 4 bases, leaving 2 bases between them. Germline CDR1 reads LNHNV; CDR2 reads YYDKDF (reference sequence). For the CDR3, the DNA is TGTGCCACCAGCAGACTTAATGAAAAACTGTTTTTT. It translates to CATSRLNEKLFF.

The chain couples TRBV4-2 to TRBJ1-2, with a weak D call TRBD1 (6 bases). The CDR3 extends over 19 amino acids. Trimming stripped 3 bases from V and 2 bases from J, with 25 bases between. From germline, CDR1 is LGHNA and CDR2 YNFKEQ. Here the CDR3 DNA reads TGTGCCAGCAGCCAGATAGGGGGAGGTTCAGTCGTGCGGAACTATGGCTACACCTTC. Protein product: CASSQIGGGSVVRNYGYTF.

This chain uses TRBV7-2 with TRBJ2-7, with D possibly matching TRBD2 (6 bases). V was pared by 5 bases and J by 3 bases, with 11 bases between. Germline assignment: CDR1 SGHTA and CDR2 FQGNSA. CDR3 length: 13 amino acids. This chain's CDR3 is CASSPRDFYEQYF. CDR3 in DNA: TGTGCCAGCAGCCCCCGGGACTTCTACGAGCAGTACTTC.

The V gene is TRBV11-2, the J gene TRBJ2-7; D is possibly TRBD1 (8 bases). Germline CDR1 reads SGHAT; CDR2 reads FQNNGV. The CDR3 totals 14 residues. Trimming shortened V by 5 bases and J by 7 bases, and 18 bases separated the two germline ends. DNA of the CDR3: TGTGCCAGCAGCCACAGCCTACAGGGGGGGGAGCAGTACTTC. It codes for CASSHSLQGGEQYF.

The V and J genes are TRBV18 and TRBJ2-7; no clear D gene. V gave up 2 bases and J gave up 6 bases, with 14 bases separating them. Germline assignment: CDR1 KGHSH and CDR2 LQKENI. The CDR3 contains 14 residues. The CDR3 DNA reads TGTGCCAGCTCACCAAACCTCATGGAAGGCGAGCAGTACTTC. The encoded protein is CASSPNLMEGEQYF.

The chain joins TRBV2 to TRBJ1-5, with D possibly matching TRBD1 (5 bases). The V end was cut by 8 bases, the J end by 6 bases, with 11 bases between. CDR3 length: 12 amino acids. The germline CDR1 and CDR2 sequences are SNHLY and FYNNEI. The CDR3 sequence: CASRGAVQPQHF. CDR3 in DNA: TGTGCCAGCCGAGGGGCTGTTCAGCCCCAGCATTTT.

This chain joins TRBV28 and TRBJ2-1; D remains ambiguous. CDR1 MDHEN and CDR2 SYDVKM come from the germline V gene. The CDR3 spans 15 residues. Trimming left V 4 bases short and J 5 bases short, with 15 bases between. CDR3 sequence: CASSSVVRSNNEQFF. DNA of the CDR3: TGTGCCAGCAGTTCCGTCGTCAGGTCAAACAATGAGCAGTTCTTC.

This clone was found once. The J gene is TRBJ1-4, the V gene TRBV29-1, with D uncertain. With 4 bases removed from V and 0 bases from J, the gap between germline ends came to 9 bases. The CDR3 loop spans 14 amino acids. Germline V lookup: CDR1 SQVTM, CDR2 ANQGSEA. CDR3 nucleotides: TGCAGCGTTGGTGACATTACAACTAATGAAAAACTGTTTTTT. It encodes CSVGDITTNEKLFF. Based on the CDR3 plus reference TRBV29-1 and TRBJ1-4, the full variable domain is SAVISQKPSRDICQRGTSLTIQCQVDSQVTMMFWYRQQPGQSLTLIATANQGSEATYESGFVIDKFPISRPNLTFSTLTVSNMSPEDSSIYLCSVGDITTNEKLFFGSGTQLSVL.